This note documents a single T cell receptor beta chain sequence. What it binds is unknown. A junction end diverges from the germline sequence, so it may reflect a read error. The sample comes from a study of cytomegalovirus exposure and HLA in healthy donors. Overall study context: Some 77 million unique TCRs from HLA-typed donors were held in an early release of data. Study results and limitations: According to reports, the classifier identified cytomegalovirus status with high specificity and sensitivity. According to the study, some 160 TCR beta chains were cytomegalovirus-associated. The study assumed roughly uniform donor sequencing depth for presence/absence analyses.

Germline CDR1 is MNHNS and CDR2 is SASEGT. The length of the CDR3 is 12 residues. The PCR made use of 60 Vbeta and 13 Jbeta primers. Measured with immunoSEQ multiplex PCR; TCRdb has only the in-frame clones, and not every one. The data contain fewer than 150,000 clones, around 74% of them singletons. The clonotype was recovered from a man aged 55 to 70 in good health and CMV-seropositive. The rearrangement joins TRBV6-1 to TRBJ2-2, with 11 bases matching TRBD1. The sample was PBMCs. CDR3 sequence: CAEGQGVGELFF. In DNA, the CDR3 is TGCGCGGAGGGACAGGGGGTCGGGGAGCTGTTTTTT.